The 23 T cell receptor beta chains below were found in one sample sequenced in a study of blood T cell repertoires in COVID-19. TCRdb's copy holds only in-frame clones and misses some; the assay was immunoSEQ multiplex PCR. Seen here are roughly 250,000 clones, about four fifths observed once, and the top ten hold around 3%. The sequencing input was peripheral blood. Receptor source: a woman aged 60-75 years with active or convalescent COVID-19.

This clone was counted between two and nine times. The chain links TRBV18 to TRBJ1-5; tentative D call: TRBD1 (5 bases). Germline CDR1 and CDR2: KGHSH and LQKENI. The CDR3 spans 14 residues. Trimming took off 2 bases at V and 3 bases at J, with 8 bases between the two ends. As DNA, the CDR3 is TGTGCCAGCTCACCAGGCAGGGACAATCAGCCCCAGCATTTT. Translated: CASSPGRDNQPQHF.

The chain links TRBV7-9 to TRBJ1-4, with 7 bases lining up with TRBD1. V was clipped by 4 bases and J by 4 bases; unmatched bases: 3. This CDR3 has 14 residues. Germline assignment: CDR1 SEHNR and CDR2 FQNEAQ (reference sequence). CDR3 DNA: TGTGCCAGCAGCTCAGACAGGGATAATGAAAAACTGTTTTTT. It encodes CASSSDRDNEKLFF.

The rearrangement uses TRBV5-1 and TRBJ1-1, with D maybe TRBD1 (5 bases). In germline, CDR1 is SGHRS, CDR2 YFSETQ. The CDR3 length is 14 residues. Between the trimmed V and J ends, which lost 4 bases and 4 bases, there was a span of 14 bases. CDR3 bases: TGCGCCAGCAGCCTAGCCCCGGGGGTCACTGAAGCTTTCTTT. Its protein product is CASSLAPGVTEAFF.

The J gene is TRBJ2-7, the V gene TRBV20-1; 9 nucleotides line up with TRBD1. This CDR3 comprises 14 residues. The V gene's germline CDR1 is DFQATT and CDR2 SNEGSKA (reference sequence). Losses at the gene ends were 6 bases for V and 3 bases for J; bases not matched to a gene: 9. CDR3 sequence: CSASPGTGNYEQYF. The CDR3 DNA reads as TGCAGTGCCAGTCCCGGGACAGGGAACTACGAGCAGTACTTC.

The chain employs TRBV14 and TRBJ1-1, with TRBD1 as a possible D gene (6 bases). The CDR3 sequence is 18 residues long. V was trimmed by 0 bases and J by 3 bases, leaving 20 bases between them. Germline V gene sequence: CDR1 SGHDN, CDR2 FVKESK. The CDR3 DNA is TGTGCCAGCAGCCAAGAAATGGGACGGGCCCCAGGGGACACTGAAGCTTTCTTT. It codes for CASSQEMGRAPGDTEAFF.

This chain links TRBV5-6 with TRBJ1-2, with 9 bases identical to TRBD1. Germline CDR1 is SGHDT and CDR2 is YYEEEE. This CDR3 spans 16 amino acids. V lost 3 bases and J lost 4; bases outside the gene matches: 10. This CDR3 reads CASSSSPGTGSYGYTF. CDR3 coding DNA: TGTGCCAGCAGCTCGAGTCCCGGGACAGGGAGCTATGGCTACACCTTC. The entire variable domain, with the rest obtained from reference TRBV5-6 and TRBJ1-2, is as follows: DAGVTQSPTHLIKTRGQQVTLRCSPKSGHDTVSWYQQALGQGPQFIFQYYEEEERQRGNFPDRFSGHQFPNYSSELNVNALLLGDSALYLCASSSSPGTGSYGYTFGSGTRLTVV.

J is TRBJ2-7 and V is TRBV7-3; 8 nucleotides line up with TRBD2. The CDR3 consists of 14 residues. V lost 2 bases and J lost 6; bases outside the gene matches: 6. Germline V gives CDR1 SGHTA, CDR2 FQGTGA. As DNA, the CDR3 is TGTGCCAGCAGCTTATCGGGGGGGCCGCTCGAGCAGTACTTC. It yields the protein CASSLSGGPLEQYF.

This chain connects TRBV2 to TRBJ2-3, with D possibly being TRBD1 (5 bases). CDR1 is SNHLY, CDR2 FYNNEI, per germline. CDR3 length: 13 amino acids. Trimming left V 7 bases short and J 4 bases short, with 12 bases between. CDR3 DNA sequence: TGTGCCAGCAATGTGGGGCATGCAGATACGCAGTATTTT. Protein sequence: CASNVGHADTQYF. Using reference TRBV2 and TRBJ2-3 for the parts outside the CDR3, the full variable domain is EPEVTQTPSHQVTQMGQEVILRCVPISNHLYFYWYRQILGQKVEFLVSFYNNEISEKSEIFDDQFSVERPDGSNFTLKIRSTKLEDSAMYFCASNVGHADTQYFGPGTRLTVL.

The V gene is TRBV27, the J gene TRBJ1-5; tentatively, D is TRBD1 (5 bases). Trimming shortened V by 5 bases and J by 0 bases, and 14 bases separated the two germline ends. The CDR3 is 16 residues long. Germline CDR1 MNHEY, CDR2 SMNVEV (reference sequence). The CDR3 loop reads CASSPTAQPSNQPQHF. CDR3 nucleotide sequence: TGTGCCAGCAGTCCGACAGCCCAACCTAGCAATCAGCCCCAGCATTTT.

This clone occurred a few times. The chain links TRBV15 to TRBJ1-4; possible D gene TRBD1, 5 bases. With 4 bases removed from V and 8 bases from J, the gap between germline ends came to 26 bases. Germline V gene data show CDR1 as LNHNV and CDR2 as YYDKDF (reference sequence). The CDR3 is made up of 18 amino acids. CDR3 coding DNA: TGTGCCACCAGCATTTCGACAGAACCCCTTGGCAATGAGGAAAAACTGTTTTTT. Translating gives CATSISTEPLGNEEKLFF.

The J gene is TRBJ2-7, the V gene TRBV4-1, with 7 bases identical to TRBD1. Germline lookup yields CDR1 MGHRA and CDR2 YSYEKL. The ends lost 1 base at V and 2 bases at J; junction bases unmatched: 5. This CDR3 comprises 15 residues. CDR3 region: CASSQALDRAYEQYF. Here the CDR3 DNA reads TGCGCCAGCAGCCAAGCCCTAGACAGGGCCTACGAGCAGTACTTC.

CDR3 sequence reads: CASRPGLNTGELFF. The CDR3 nucleotides read TGTGCCAGCAGGCCGGGACTTAACACCGGGGAGCTGTTTTTT. This chain connects TRBV27 to TRBJ2-2; possibly TRBD2 for D (6 bases). Germline V gene data show CDR1 as MNHEY and CDR2 as SMNVEV (reference sequence). Trimming shortened V by 6 bases and J by 2 bases, and 10 bases separated the two germline ends. This CDR3 is 14 amino acids long.

This clone showed up just a few times. This sequence joins TRBV5-5 and TRBJ1-6, with 7 bases fitting TRBD1. The V segment lost 7 bases and the J segment 6 bases; nucleotides outside the gene matches: 7. Germline V CDR1 and CDR2: SGHKS, YYEKEE (reference sequence). This CDR3 is built from 14 residues. The CDR3 region has the DNA TGTGCCAGCTCCCAGGGGGACGGTAATTCACCCCTCCACTTT. Translated: CASSQGDGNSPLHF.

The chain combines TRBV12-5 with TRBJ2-1, with 9 bases identical to TRBD1. V lost 2 bases to trimming and J lost 8 bases; unmatched junction nucleotides: 10. Germline V gives CDR1 LGHNT, CDR2 FRNRAP. CDR3 length: 16 amino acids. The CDR3 is CASGLRSGTGSDEQFF. CDR3 DNA: TGTGCTAGTGGTTTGAGGTCCGGGACAGGGTCCGATGAGCAGTTCTTC.

The chain recombines TRBV9 with TRBJ1-2; TRBD1 matches 8 bases. V dropped 7 bases and J dropped 4; count of bases not matched to a gene: 3. CDR3 length: 12 residues. Germline loops: CDR1 SGDLS, CDR2 YYNGEE. CDR3 nucleotides: TGTGCCAGCGAGGGGACAGGCTATGGCTACACCTTC. Translating gives CASEGTGYGYTF.

This chain links TRBV2 with TRBJ2-5; TRBD2 matches 10 bases. J lost 5 bases, V lost 4 bases, and 4 bases had no gene match. Germline CDR1 SNHLY, CDR2 FYNNEI. The CDR3 covers 14 residues. The CDR3 protein is CASSGLAGVETQYF. The CDR3 DNA reads TGTGCCAGCAGTGGCCTAGCGGGGGTGGAGACCCAGTACTTC.

This clone turned up a few times. The chain couples TRBV7-9 to TRBJ2-3, with 12 bases identical to TRBD2. The CDR3 length is 17 residues. CDR1 is SEHNR and CDR2 is FQNEAQ in the germline V gene (reference sequence). V gave up 5 bases and J gave up 2 bases; unmatched junction bases: 8. Here the CDR3 reads CASSPRLAGDTTDTQYF. CDR3 DNA sequence: TGTGCCAGCAGCCCCCGACTAGCGGGGGACACCACAGATACGCAGTATTTT.

V is TRBV3-1 (or the pseudogene TRBV3-2) and J is TRBJ2-2; D may be TRBD1 (6 bases). Deletions cut 0 bases from V and 8 bases from J, with 16 bases between. From germline, CDR1 is LGHDT and CDR2 YNNKEL (reference sequence). The CDR3 totals 16 residues. The CDR3 DNA is TGTGCCAGCAGCCAAGAAGATCAGGGGCGGAGGGGGGAGCTGTTTTTT. Amino acid sequence: CASSQEDQGRRGELFF.

The rearrangement uses TRBV30 and TRBJ2-7, with D maybe TRBD2 (6 bases). V was shortened by 5 bases and J by 7 bases, with 18 bases between the two germline ends. From germline, CDR1 is GTSNPN and CDR2 SVGIG (reference sequence). This CDR3 is 13 amino acids long. DNA for the CDR3: TGTGCCTGGTTGGTCGCCCCAGGGAGGGAGCAGTACTTC. Translated, it gives CAWLVAPGREQYF.

The chain employs TRBV19 and TRBJ1-2; maybe TRBD1 (5 bases). V was cut by 5 bases and J by 6 bases, with 19 bases left in between. Per the germline V gene, CDR1 is LNHDA and CDR2 is SQIVND (reference sequence). The CDR3 contains 15 residues. CDR3 bases: TGTGCCAGTAGTGTTTACACCCTGCGGGGACATGGCTACACCTTC. Translated: CASSVYTLRGHGYTF.

The rearrangement links TRBV11-1 to TRBJ2-5; 9 bases align to TRBD2. The V and J ends lost 2 bases and 2 bases, in that order; junction bases with no gene match: 6. Germline assignment: CDR1 SGHAT and CDR2 FQDESV (reference sequence). CDR3 size: 16 residues. The chain's CDR3 is CASSLLSGGSQETQYF. The CDR3 DNA follows: TGTGCCAGCAGCTTACTGAGCGGGGGGAGTCAAGAGACCCAGTACTTC.

The chain couples TRBV27 to TRBJ1-6; 9 nucleotides line up with TRBD1. With 6 bases clipped from V and 7 bases from J, the junction kept 4 bases outside the gene matches. The CDR3 is 14 residues long. CDR1 is MNHEY and CDR2 is SMNVEV in the germline V gene (reference sequence). The CDR3 loop reads CASRGQGWNSPLHF. CDR3 nucleotides: TGTGCCAGCAGGGGACAGGGTTGGAATTCACCCCTCCACTTT.

The gene calls are TRBV29-1 and TRBJ2-6; unclear D gene. The V gene's germline CDR1 is SQVTM and CDR2 ANQGSEA. The CDR3 totals 13 residues. V was shortened by 3 bases and J by 1 base, with 4 bases between the two germline ends. The CDR3 is CSVEASGANVLTF. In DNA, the CDR3 is TGCAGCGTTGAGGCTTCTGGGGCCAACGTCCTGACTTTC. Based on the CDR3 plus reference TRBV29-1 and TRBJ2-6, the full variable domain is SAVISQKPSRDICQRGTSLTIQCQVDSQVTMMFWYRQQPGQSLTLIATANQGSEATYESGFVIDKFPISRPNLTFSTLTVSNMSPEDSSIYLCSVEASGANVLTFGAGSRLTVL.